The T cell receptor beta chain under discussion was sequenced for a study of T cells after yellow fever vaccination. Generation of TCR cDNA used 5'RACE template switching (which added a universal primer site and UMIs). TCRdb reanalysed the 5' RACE reads using MiXCR and keeps one entry per CDR3 protein. The sample consists of hundreds of thousands of distinct CDR3 sequences, roughly an eighth of them appearing once. The sequencing used CD4+ T cells sorted from PBMCs, collected 15 days after the yellow fever booster vaccination. The source is a man aged 18 to 35 who received the YFV17D yellow fever vaccine.

In DNA form, the CDR3 reads TGTGCTAGTGGTTTGGTGGTGGGGAGGAACACCGGGGAGCTGTTTTTT. Protein sequence: CASGLVVGRNTGELFF. The rearrangement joins TRBV12-5 to TRBJ2-2, with D tentatively TRBD2 (5 bases). The V end was cut by 0 bases, the J end by 1 base, with 9 bases between. The germline CDR1 and CDR2 sequences are LGHNT and FRNRAP. The CDR3 has 16 amino acids.